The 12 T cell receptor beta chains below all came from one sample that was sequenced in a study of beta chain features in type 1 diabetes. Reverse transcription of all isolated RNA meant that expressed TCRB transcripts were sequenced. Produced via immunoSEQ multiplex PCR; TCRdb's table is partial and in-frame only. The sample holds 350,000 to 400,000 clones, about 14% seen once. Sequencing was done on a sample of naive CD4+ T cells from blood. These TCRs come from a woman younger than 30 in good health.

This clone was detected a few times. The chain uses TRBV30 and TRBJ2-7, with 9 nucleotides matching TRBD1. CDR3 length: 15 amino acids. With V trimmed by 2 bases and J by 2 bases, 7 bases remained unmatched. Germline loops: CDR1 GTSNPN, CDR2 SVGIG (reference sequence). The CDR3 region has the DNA TGTGCCTGGAGTTCGAAGACAGGGGGAGCCTACGAGCAGTACTTC. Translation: CAWSSKTGGAYEQYF.

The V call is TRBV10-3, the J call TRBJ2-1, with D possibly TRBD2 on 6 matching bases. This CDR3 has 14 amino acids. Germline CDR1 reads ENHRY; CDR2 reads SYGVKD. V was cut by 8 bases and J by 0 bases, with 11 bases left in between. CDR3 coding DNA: TGTGCCATCGGGACTCCCAACTCCTACAATGAGCAGTTCTTC. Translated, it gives CAIGTPNSYNEQFF.

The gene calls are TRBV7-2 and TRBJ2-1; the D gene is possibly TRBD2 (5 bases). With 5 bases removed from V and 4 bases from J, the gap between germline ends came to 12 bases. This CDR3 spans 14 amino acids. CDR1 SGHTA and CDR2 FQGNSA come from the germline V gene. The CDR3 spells CASSPPGKYNEQFF. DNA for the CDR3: TGTGCCAGCAGCCCCCCGGGGAAGTACAATGAGCAGTTCTTC.

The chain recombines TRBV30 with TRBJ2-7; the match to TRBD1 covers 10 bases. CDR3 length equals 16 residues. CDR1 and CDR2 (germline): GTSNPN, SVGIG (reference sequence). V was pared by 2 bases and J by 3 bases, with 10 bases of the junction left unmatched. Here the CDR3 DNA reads TGTGCCTGGAGTAAAAAGGGGACAGGGGTTCGCTACGAGCAGTACTTC. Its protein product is CAWSKKGTGVRYEQYF.

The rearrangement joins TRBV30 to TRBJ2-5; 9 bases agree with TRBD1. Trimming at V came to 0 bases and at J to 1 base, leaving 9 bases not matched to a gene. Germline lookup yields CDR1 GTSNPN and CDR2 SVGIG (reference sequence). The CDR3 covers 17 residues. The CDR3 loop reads CAWSVLGTGSLQETQYF. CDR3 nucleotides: TGTGCCTGGAGTGTACTGGGGACAGGGTCTCTCCAAGAGACCCAGTACTTC.

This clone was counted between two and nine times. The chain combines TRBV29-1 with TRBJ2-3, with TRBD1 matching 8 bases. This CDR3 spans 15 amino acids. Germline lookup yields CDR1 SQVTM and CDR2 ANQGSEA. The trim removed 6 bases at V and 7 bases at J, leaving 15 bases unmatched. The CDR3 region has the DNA TGCAGCGTCAGGCCGGACAGGGTTAGTGCTAATACGCAGTATTTT. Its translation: CSVRPDRVSANTQYF.

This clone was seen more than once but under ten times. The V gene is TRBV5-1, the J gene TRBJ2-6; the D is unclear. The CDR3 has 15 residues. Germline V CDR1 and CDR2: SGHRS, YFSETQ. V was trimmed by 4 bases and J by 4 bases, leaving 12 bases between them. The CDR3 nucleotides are TGCGCCAGCAGCCCGGCAGGATCAGGGGCCAACGTCCTGACTTTC. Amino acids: CASSPAGSGANVLTF.

The CDR3 loop reads CASSSGGGAEQFF. DNA for the CDR3: TGTGCCAGCAGCTCTGGGGGAGGAGCAGAGCAGTTCTTC. The chain recombines TRBV5-4 with TRBJ2-1; D is perhaps TRBD2 (6 bases). Trimming shortened V by 3 bases and J by 10 bases, and 14 bases separated the two germline ends. Looked up from germline, CDR1 is SGHNT and CDR2 is YYREEE (reference sequence). There are 13 residues in the CDR3. Supplemented by reference TRBV5-4 and TRBJ2-1, the full variable domain reads ETGVTQSPTHLIKTRGQQVTLRCSSQSGHNTVSWYQQALGQGPQFIFQYYREEENGRGNFPPRFSGLQFPNYSSELNVNALELDDSALYLCASSSGGGAEQFFGPGTRLTVL.

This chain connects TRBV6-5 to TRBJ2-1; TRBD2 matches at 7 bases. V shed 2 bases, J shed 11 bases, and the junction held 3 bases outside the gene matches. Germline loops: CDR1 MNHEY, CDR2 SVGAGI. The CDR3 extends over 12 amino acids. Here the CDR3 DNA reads TGTGCCAGCAGTTACGTGGGAGGGAAGCAGTTCTTC. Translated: CASSYVGGKQFF.

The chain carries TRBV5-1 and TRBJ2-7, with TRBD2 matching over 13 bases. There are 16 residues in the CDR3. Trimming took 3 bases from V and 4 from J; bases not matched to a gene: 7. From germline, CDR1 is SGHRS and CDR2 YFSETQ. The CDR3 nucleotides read TGCGCCAGCAGCTGGACCGGGACTAGCGGGATTTACGAGCAGTACTTC. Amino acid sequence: CASSWTGTSGIYEQYF.

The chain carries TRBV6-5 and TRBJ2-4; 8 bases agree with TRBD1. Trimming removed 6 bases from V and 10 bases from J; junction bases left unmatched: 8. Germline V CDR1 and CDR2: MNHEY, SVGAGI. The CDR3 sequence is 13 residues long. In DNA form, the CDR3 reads TGTGCCAGCAGACCGACAGGGGAGAAAATTCAGTACTTC. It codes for CASRPTGEKIQYF.

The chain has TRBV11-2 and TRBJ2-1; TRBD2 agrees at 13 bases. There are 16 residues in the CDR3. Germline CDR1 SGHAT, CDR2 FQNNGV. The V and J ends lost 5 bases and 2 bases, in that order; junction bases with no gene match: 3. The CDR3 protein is CASSPTSGRAYNEQFF. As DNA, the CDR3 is TGTGCCAGCAGCCCTACTAGCGGGAGGGCCTACAATGAGCAGTTCTTC.